The clone carrying this T cell receptor beta chain came up once. The sample comes from a study of T cell responses to AZD1222 COVID-19 vaccine. The data were produced by immunoSEQ multiplex PCR, yet TCRdb's version contains in-frame clones alone and is incomplete. Of about 63,000 clones listed, around 82% are singletons. Second-dose intervals of approximately 4 or approximately 12 weeks were pooled. The CDR3 is 14 amino acids. V lost 5 bases and J lost 5, with 10 bases in between. Germline loops: CDR1 MNHEY, CDR2 SVGEGT. This clonotype was obtained from an adult who received the AZD1222 COVID-19 vaccine. The material was peripheral blood, obtained 28 days after the second AZD1222 dose. The V call is TRBV6-2 or TRBV6-3, the J call TRBJ1-6; perhaps TRBD1 as D (5 bases). In nucleotides, the CDR3 is TGTGCCAGCAGTCCCGGGGGTGATAATTCACCCCTCCACTTT. Protein: CASSPGGDNSPLHF.